This T cell receptor beta chain was obtained from a study of shared clonotypes between healthy human individuals. This CDR3 region has 15 residues. The V and J ends lost 5 bases and 2 bases respectively, with 13 bases between them. The V gene's germline CDR1 is MDHEN and CDR2 SYDVKM. Each replicate PCR on the sorted subsets used roughly 190 ng DNA (around 30,000 T cell genomes). Clones were sequenced by immunoSEQ multiplex PCR, and TCRdb holds only the in-frame ones, with some missing. The profile covers under 600,000 clones, with approximately 95% appearing a single time and 0.064% taken by the ten largest. In the CD4+ fraction, cells were divided into CD45RA+ naive and CD45RA-negative memory subsets.

This sequence was found in a woman under 40 in good health. Input material: naive CD4+ T cells sorted from blood. The subset: CD45RA+ positively selected. The chain joins TRBV28 to TRBJ1-5; D may be TRBD1 (5 bases). Here the CDR3 DNA reads TGTGCCAGCAGTCCCGGTGGGGCCGGCAATCAGCCCCAGCATTTT. It translates to CASSPGGAGNQPQHF. Using reference TRBV28 and TRBJ1-5 for the parts outside the CDR3, the full variable domain is DVKVTQSSRYLVKRTGEKVFLECVQDMDHENMFWYRQDPGLGLRLIYFSYDVKMKEKGDIPEGYSVSREKKERFSLILESASTNQTSMYLCASSPGGAGNQPQHFGDGTRLSIL.